The 17 T cell receptor beta chains presented below share a single source sample, sequenced in a study of monozygotic twins with inflammatory bowel disease. TCRdb reanalyzed the 5' RACE reads and collapses them to one entry per CDR3 protein, without DNA. The specimen's table records about 450,000 distinct CDR3 sequences. The sequenced sample consisted of blood. These receptors were taken from a human donor with ulcerative colitis or Crohn's disease, or a healthy co-twin of an affected twin (not recorded which).

The chain is built from TRBV5-1 and TRBJ2-1. CDR1 and CDR2 from the germline V gene are SGHRS and YFSETQ. The CDR3 covers 15 residues. The CDR3 region is CASSFGGQTYNEQFF.

The chain joins TRBV6-1 to TRBJ2-2; TCRdb reports TRBD2, a call that lacks DNA to check it against. The CDR3 loop spans 16 amino acids. CDR1 and CDR2 from the germline V gene are MNHNS and SASEGT. CDR3 sequence reads: CASSPPRTQRTGELFF.

V gene TRBV2 combines with J gene TRBJ1-5; TCRdb proposes TRBD1, but this gene call is untestable without DNA. The CDR3 spans 15 residues. The germline V gene encodes CDR1 SNHLY and CDR2 FYNNEI. CDR3 amino acids: CASRDGTGGNQPQHF.

The rearrangement links TRBV27 to TRBJ1-5. The CDR3 has 14 residues. Germline loops: CDR1 MNHEY, CDR2 SMNVEV (reference sequence). This CDR3 reads CASSLRAVNQPQHF.

V and J are TRBV6-2 or TRBV6-3 and TRBJ2-5; TCRdb returns TRBD1, unconfirmable since there is no DNA. This CDR3 region has 15 residues. Germline loops: CDR1 MNHEY, CDR2 SVGEGT. The CDR3 spells CASSYGQPTGETQYF.

The V call is TRBV20-1, the J call TRBJ1-3. This CDR3 is built from 12 residues. Germline values: CDR1 DFQATT, CDR2 SNEGSKA (reference sequence). The CDR3 sequence is CSALVGGNTIYF.

J is TRBJ2-7 and V is TRBV9; there is no DNA to check the TCRdb D call of TRBD1. The germline gives CDR1 SGDLS, CDR2 YYNGEE. The CDR3 runs to 12 residues. The CDR3: CASSREPGHQYF. Full variable domain (missing parts from reference TRBV9 and TRBJ2-7): DSGVTQTPKHLITATGQRVTLRCSPRSGDLSVYWYQQSLDQGLQFLIQYYNGEERAKGNILERFSAQQFPDLHSELNLSSLELGDSALYFCASSREPGHQYFGPGTRLTVT.

The rearrangement uses TRBV19 and TRBJ2-7; TCRdb indicates TRBD1, and absent DNA this call remains unverified. From germline, CDR1 is LNHDA and CDR2 SQIVND (reference sequence). The CDR3 sequence is 18 residues long. This chain's CDR3 is CASSTNLGLGTVSYEQYF.

The J gene is TRBJ1-5, the V gene TRBV20-1; there is no DNA to check the TCRdb D call of TRBD1. From germline, CDR1 is DFQATT and CDR2 SNEGSKA (reference sequence). The CDR3 loop spans 13 amino acids. CDR3 amino acids: CSAYGGGNQPQHF.

The CDR3 loop reads CASSLWGAKYEQYF. This sequence joins TRBV27 and TRBJ2-7; lacking DNA, the TRBD1 call made by TCRdb goes unchecked. CDR3 length: 14 amino acids. Germline CDR1 reads MNHEY; CDR2 reads SMNVEV (reference sequence).

The chain links TRBV18 to TRBJ1-1. Germline assignment: CDR1 KGHSH and CDR2 LQKENI. The CDR3 runs to 12 residues. CDR3 amino acids: CASSPQGIEAFF.

The chain recombines TRBV7-2 with TRBJ2-7; TCRdb outputs TRBD1, but without DNA this stays unchecked. The CDR3 covers 15 residues. Germline-derived CDR1 and CDR2 are SGHTA and FQGNSA. CDR3 amino acids: CASSPTGHGSYEQYF.

V and J are TRBV19 and TRBJ1-1; TCRdb's D call, TRBD1, is unchecked because there is no DNA. CDR1 is LNHDA, CDR2 SQIVND, per germline (reference sequence). This CDR3 is 14 amino acids long. The CDR3 loop is CASIGGPLNTEAFF.

This chain connects TRBV5-1 to TRBJ2-2. The germline CDR1 and CDR2 sequences are SGHRS and YFSETQ. The CDR3 length is 13 residues. The CDR3 spells CASSLRTDGELFF.

This chain connects TRBV6-1 to TRBJ2-7; TCRdb's assignment of TRBD1 cannot be checked, as there is no DNA. The V gene's germline CDR1 is MNHNS and CDR2 SASEGT. The CDR3 consists of 13 residues. CDR3 amino acids: CASSDSPRYEQYF.

The chain carries TRBV20-1 and TRBJ2-3; TCRdb names TRBD1, which stays unverified in the absence of DNA. CDR3 length equals 15 residues. Germline V gene lookup returns CDR1 DFQATT and CDR2 SNEGSKA (reference sequence). The CDR3 loop reads CSASRGTASTDTQYF.

The chain is built from TRBV18 and TRBJ2-7; TCRdb's assignment of TRBD1 cannot be checked, as there is no DNA. The V gene's germline CDR1 is KGHSH and CDR2 LQKENI. The CDR3 has 14 amino acids. The CDR3 region is CASSPGENSYEQYF.